This T cell receptor beta chain was identified during a study of blood T cell repertoires in COVID-19 (TCRdb year 2020). For the study in its entirety: Samples from collaborators originated in the United States, Italy and Spain and spanned both the acute and convalescent phases of COVID-19. The repertoires were released in a freely available public database intended as a resource for research on the immune response to SARS-CoV-2. The prospective study material was composed of cDNA or gDNA derived from T cells, B-cell-depleted T cells, or PBMCs. Deeply sampled blood TCRbeta repertoires from subjects exposed to, actively infected with, or recovered from COVID-19 were included in the dataset. Samples came from the ongoing ImmuneRACE study (first 160 participants) plus 1,254 subjects from 6 global collaborators. Where available, HLA class I and class II types were obtained from metadata supplied by the sample provider rather than from assay-based typing. Nearly every sample came with metadata listing a de-identified subject ID, COVID-19 status, age in years and sex.

Details on this clone: No cognate antigen has been identified for it. No base quality values were provided; no much bigger clone lies one nucleotide off.

TCRbeta CDR3 regions were amplified from genomic DNA by means of the immunoSEQ Assay, a bias-controlled multiplex PCR. Turning to the authors' computational methods: Nucleated cell counts per sample were estimated from amplification of reference gene primers within the assay. Sequence reads were collapsed and filtered to measure the absolute abundance of every unique TCRbeta CDR3 rearrangement. For each sample, productive Simpson clonality was calculated as the square root of Simpson's diversity index across productive rearrangements. TCRdb's version of the immuneACCESS table is confined to in-frame rearrangements and falls short of the full clone set. An unresolved V gene accounts for under half of the shortfall where checked; the remainder is of unknown origin. D and trimming come from the DNA, and the V and J calls and clone size come from that table. The sample profile shows a few hundred thousand clones; around 87% of them were found once. The ten biggest clones cover over 3.5% of the sample.

The investigation overall reported the following: Clinical and demographic metadata were provided uncurated, with the amount varying by source and participant.

Enrolling through a virtual design, the prospective study's participants ranged in age from roughly 18 to 95 years and lived across roughly 24 United States geographic areas. Cohort assignment in the prospective study relied on participant-reported clinical history from a screening survey and a study questionnaire. Mobile phlebotomists in the prospective study collected whole blood, serum and a nasopharyngeal or oropharyngeal swab from every participant. Participants in the prospective study had the option to provide additional blood draws and questionnaires over a 2-month period. Prospective study blood samples were shipped either frozen or at room temperature before DNA extraction. Unmatched junction bases come to 6, with V trimmed by 2 bases and J by 9 bases. The germline V gene supplies CDR1 MNHEY and CDR2 SVGAGI. Spanning cysteine to phenylalanine, the CDR3 consists of 14 amino acids. Only the CDR3 region is kept as DNA, spanning 42 bases read in frame from base 1.

The clonotype originates from a woman aged 18 to 35 with acute COVID-19. Sequencing input: PBMCs or T cells enriched from blood (not recorded which). The chain employs TRBV6-5 and TRBJ2-2; TRBD2 lines up with 7 middle nucleotides. The sequenced DNA: TGTGCCAGCAGTTACACTCCGGGGGGATGGGAGCTGTTTTTT. Its product reads: CASSYTPGGWELFF.